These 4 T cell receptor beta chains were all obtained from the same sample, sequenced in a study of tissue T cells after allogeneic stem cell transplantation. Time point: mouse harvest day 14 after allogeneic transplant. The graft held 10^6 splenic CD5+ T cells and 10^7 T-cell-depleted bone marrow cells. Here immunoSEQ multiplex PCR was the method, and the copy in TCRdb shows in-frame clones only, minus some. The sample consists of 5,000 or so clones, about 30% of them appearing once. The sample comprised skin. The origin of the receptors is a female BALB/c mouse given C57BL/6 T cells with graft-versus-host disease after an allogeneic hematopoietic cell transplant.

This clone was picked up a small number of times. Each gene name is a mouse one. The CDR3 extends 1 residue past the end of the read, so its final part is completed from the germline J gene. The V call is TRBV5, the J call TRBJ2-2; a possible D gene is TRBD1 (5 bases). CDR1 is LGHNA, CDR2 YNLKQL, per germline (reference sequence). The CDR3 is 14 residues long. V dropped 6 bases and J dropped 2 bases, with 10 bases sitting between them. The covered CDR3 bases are TGTGCCAGCAGAAGAGCAGGGAACACCGGGCAGCTCTAC. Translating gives CASRRAGNTGQLY. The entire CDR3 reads CASRRAGNTGQLYF.

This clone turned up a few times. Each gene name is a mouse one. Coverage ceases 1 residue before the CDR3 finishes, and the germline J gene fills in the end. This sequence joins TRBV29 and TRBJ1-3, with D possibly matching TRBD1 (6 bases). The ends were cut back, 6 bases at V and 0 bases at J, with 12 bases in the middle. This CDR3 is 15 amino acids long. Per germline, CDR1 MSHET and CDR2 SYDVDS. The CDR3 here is CASSLRTDSGNTLYF. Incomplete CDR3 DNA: TGTGCTAGCAGCCTCCGGACAGATTCTGGAAATACGCTCTAT.

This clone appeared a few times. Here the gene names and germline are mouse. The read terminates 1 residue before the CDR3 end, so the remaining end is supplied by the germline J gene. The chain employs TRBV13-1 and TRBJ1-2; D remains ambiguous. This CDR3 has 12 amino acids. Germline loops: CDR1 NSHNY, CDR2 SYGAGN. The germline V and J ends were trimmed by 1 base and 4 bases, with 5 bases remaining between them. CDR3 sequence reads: CASSDRGSDYTF. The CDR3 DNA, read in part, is TGTGCCAGCAGTGATCGGGGCTCCGACTACACC.

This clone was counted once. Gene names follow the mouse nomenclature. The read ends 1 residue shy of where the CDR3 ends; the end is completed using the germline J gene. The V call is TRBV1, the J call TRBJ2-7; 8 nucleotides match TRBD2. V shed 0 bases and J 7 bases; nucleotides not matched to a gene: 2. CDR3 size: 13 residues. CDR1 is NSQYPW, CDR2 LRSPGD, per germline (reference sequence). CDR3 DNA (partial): TGCACCTGCAGTGCAGATTGGGGGGGGGAACAGTAC. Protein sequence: CTCSADWGGEQY. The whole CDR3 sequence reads CTCSADWGGEQYF.